A single sample gave rise to the 9 T cell receptor beta chains below, sequenced in a study of cytomegalovirus exposure and HLA in healthy donors. Primers: 60 Vbeta forward and 13 Jbeta reverse. Sequencing was performed with immunoSEQ multiplex PCR; in TCRdb, only in-frame clones are kept and a portion is missing. The table has 150,000 to 200,000 clones, about 80% seen once. Source material: PBMCs. Receptor source: a man aged 18-30 years in good health and CMV-seronegative.

V is TRBV29-1 and J is TRBJ2-7, with 7 bases aligning to TRBD2. The CDR3 totals 13 residues. Losses at the gene ends were 2 bases for V and 2 bases for J; bases not matched to a gene: 3. In germline, CDR1 is SQVTM, CDR2 ANQGSEA. The CDR3 sequence: CSVESGRAYEQYF. The CDR3 DNA reads TGCAGCGTTGAAAGTGGGAGGGCCTACGAGCAGTACTTC.

This chain connects TRBV5-6 to TRBJ1-6; D not certain. Germline V gives CDR1 SGHDT, CDR2 YYEEEE. This CDR3 comprises 12 residues. V was shortened by 2 bases and J by 14 bases, with 11 bases between the two germline ends. CDR3 coding DNA: TGTGCCAGCAGCTTCGGGTCGCCCACCCTCCACTTT. As protein: CASSFGSPTLHF. Full variable domain (remainder filled in from reference TRBV5-6 and TRBJ1-6): DAGVTQSPTHLIKTRGQQVTLRCSPKSGHDTVSWYQQALGQGPQFIFQYYEEEERQRGNFPDRFSGHQFPNYSSELNVNALLLGDSALYLCASSFGSPTLHFGNGTRLTVT.

The rearrangement joins TRBV5-6 to TRBJ2-7; tentative D call: TRBD1 (6 bases). The CDR3 extends over 14 amino acids. V lost 0 bases to trimming and J lost 2 bases, with 9 bases between them. Germline V CDR1 and CDR2: SGHDT, YYEEEE. The CDR3 sequence is CASSLAGQAYEQYF. In DNA form, the CDR3 reads TGTGCCAGCAGCTTGGCGGGACAAGCCTACGAGCAGTACTTC.

The rearrangement joins TRBV11-3 to TRBJ2-7, with 10 positions matching TRBD2. Germline V lookup: CDR1 SGHNT, CDR2 YENEEA. The CDR3 loop spans 16 amino acids. The J segment lost 3 bases and the V segment lost 3 bases, leaving 8 bases of the junction unmatched. CDR3 sequence reads: CASSFRGEREGYEQYF. The DNA of the CDR3 is TGTGCCAGCAGCTTCCGAGGGGAGCGGGAGGGCTACGAGCAGTACTTC.

The chain couples TRBV5-1 to TRBJ2-7, with unresolved D. This CDR3 contains 14 residues. V lost 0 bases and J 3 bases, leaving 10 bases between the germline ends. The germline V gene encodes CDR1 SGHRS and CDR2 YFSETQ. In DNA, the CDR3 is TGCGCCAGCAGCTTGGAAATTTTGAGCTACGAGCAGTACTTC. Translation gives CASSLEILSYEQYF.

V and J are TRBV7-9 and TRBJ2-2, with D hard to call. The ends were cut back, 7 bases at V and 3 bases at J, with 6 bases in the middle. The CDR3 covers 12 residues. Germline V gene sequence: CDR1 SEHNR, CDR2 FQNEAQ (reference sequence). The CDR3 sequence is CASMADTGELFF. The DNA of the CDR3 is TGTGCCAGCATGGCGGACACCGGGGAGCTGTTTTTT.

This clone was counted a few times. The rearrangement links TRBV27 to TRBJ1-5; 9 positions match TRBD1. This CDR3 comprises 15 residues. Trimming cost V 3 bases and J 6 bases; bases outside gene matches: 6. Germline loops: CDR1 MNHEY, CDR2 SMNVEV (reference sequence). CDR3 in amino acids: CASSFGTGHGQPQHF. DNA for the CDR3: TGTGCCAGCAGTTTTGGGACAGGGCATGGTCAGCCCCAGCATTTT.

J is TRBJ2-2 and V is TRBV18; D possibly corresponds to TRBD1 (6 bases). Trimming left V 1 base short and J 0 bases short, with 9 bases between. The CDR3 has 16 amino acids. Germline CDR1 reads KGHSH; CDR2 reads LQKENI. CDR3 DNA sequence: TGTGCCAGCTCACCACGGGGGCAGGCGAACACCGGGGAGCTGTTTTTT. It translates to CASSPRGQANTGELFF.

V usage is TRBV2 and J usage is TRBJ2-7, with D perhaps matching TRBD2 (6 bases). The length of the CDR3 is 15 residues. Germline lookup yields CDR1 SNHLY and CDR2 FYNNEI. V gave up 8 bases and J gave up 6 bases, with 23 bases separating them. CDR3 sequence: CASGGSLRGAGEQYF. The CDR3 DNA reads TGTGCCAGCGGGGGGAGCCTCCGGGGTGCTGGCGAGCAGTACTTC.